Given below is one TCR beta chain in context. This CDR3 has 13 amino acids. Germline V gene data show CDR1 as SGHTA and CDR2 as FQGNSA. V lost 3 bases and J lost 4, with 9 bases in between. This specimen comes from a study of blood T cell repertoires in COVID-19. This table comes from immunoSEQ multiplex PCR, and its TCRdb copy is limited to in-frame clones, with some not included. Among 260,000 or so clones listed, 83% were seen once. The chain uses TRBV7-2 and TRBJ1-2, with a possible D match to TRBD1 (5 bases). The material sequenced was PBMCs or T cells enriched from blood (not recorded which). This TCR came from a woman in her 40s who had been exposed to COVID-19. The CDR3 DNA is TGTGCCAGCAGCTTTGACAGTAGCTATGGCTACACCTTC. Protein: CASSFDSSYGYTF.